The next 29 T cell receptor beta chains were all read from a single sample in a study of OX40 agonist ivuxolimab in advanced cancers. Here immunoSEQ multiplex PCR was the method, and the copy in TCRdb shows in-frame clones only, minus some. The sample lists approximately 15,000 clones; under 85% were seen once. The specimen was CD4+ or CD8+ T cells sorted from blood, collected in a trial of the OX40 agonist ivuxolimab. The receptor source for this set is an adult with an advanced solid tumor such as melanoma, head and neck, liver or kidney cancer.

A single count supports this clone. This chain links TRBV30 with TRBJ1-5; a possible D gene is TRBD1 (5 bases). The CDR3 has 14 residues. Germline V gene sequence: CDR1 GTSNPN, CDR2 SVGIG (reference sequence). Trimming removed 2 bases from V and 3 bases from J, with 11 bases in between. The CDR3 DNA is TGTGCCTGGAGTTTCGACAGTTACAATCAGCCCCAGCATTTT. Translating gives CAWSFDSYNQPQHF.

The rearrangement joins TRBV4-1 to TRBJ2-1; 7 bases map to TRBD2. Germline-derived CDR1 and CDR2 are MGHRA and YSYEKL. There are 15 residues in the CDR3. Unmatched junction bases numbered 9, after V lost 4 bases and J lost 6 bases. CDR3 sequence (DNA): TGCGCCAGCAGCCCGATAGCGGGTGAGGGCAATGAGCAGTTCTTC. As protein: CASSPIAGEGNEQFF.

A few counts support this clone. The J gene is TRBJ2-2, the V gene TRBV28; a weak D match, TRBD2 (6 bases). The CDR3 runs 15 residues. The germline CDR1 and CDR2 sequences are MDHEN and SYDVKM. V lost 7 bases to trimming and J lost 4 bases, with 16 bases between them. The CDR3 here is CASNVGLDFTGELFF. The CDR3 nucleotides read TGTGCCAGCAACGTGGGACTCGACTTCACCGGGGAGCTGTTTTTT.

The chain combines TRBV9 with TRBJ2-7; 8 nucleotides line up with TRBD2. The germline gives CDR1 SGDLS, CDR2 YYNGEE. The CDR3 is made up of 14 amino acids. The trim removed 1 base at V and 5 bases at J, leaving 5 bases unmatched. The CDR3 coding sequence is TGTGCCAGCAGCGTAAATGCGGGAGGACACGAGCAGTACTTC. Translation gives CASSVNAGGHEQYF.

CDR3 bases: TGTGCCAGCGGATTGACAAGCACCGGGGAGCTGTTTTTT. This codes for CASGLTSTGELFF. This chain uses TRBV27 with TRBJ2-2; D is unresolved. Trimming took off 8 bases at V and 4 bases at J, with 11 bases between the two ends. CDR3 length: 13 amino acids. CDR1 MNHEY and CDR2 SMNVEV come from the germline V gene (reference sequence).

CDR3 amino acids: CATSSPLRPHGELFF. The CDR3 coding sequence is TGTGCCACCAGCAGTCCCCTTCGCCCCCACGGGGAGCTGTTTTTT. The V call is TRBV15, the J call TRBJ2-2, with D hard to call. Germline-derived CDR1 and CDR2 are LNHNV and YYDKDF (reference sequence). There are 15 residues in the CDR3. The ends were cut back, 3 bases at V and 7 bases at J, with 15 bases in the middle.

The rearrangement links TRBV29-1 to TRBJ1-1, with D uncertain. CDR1 SQVTM and CDR2 ANQGSEA come from the germline V gene. The CDR3 is 12 amino acids. Trimming stripped 2 bases from V and 1 base from J, with 5 bases between. The CDR3 bases are TGCAGCGTTGAACTCCAGAACACTGAAGCTTTCTTT. This sequence encodes CSVELQNTEAFF.

The CDR3: CASSSDGSPQETQYF. In DNA form, the CDR3 reads TGTGCCAGCAGTTCCGACGGATCACCGCAAGAGACCCAGTACTTC. The gene calls are TRBV28 and TRBJ2-5; unclear D gene. Trimming shortened V by 4 bases and J by 2 bases, and 14 bases separated the two germline ends. The CDR3 spans 15 residues. Germline loops: CDR1 MDHEN, CDR2 SYDVKM.

This rearrangement joins TRBV15 to TRBJ2-1, with D tentatively TRBD2 (5 bases). Germline V gene sequence: CDR1 LNHNV, CDR2 YYDKDF (reference sequence). Trimming stripped 4 bases from V and 4 bases from J, with 11 bases between. The CDR3 loop spans 14 amino acids. CDR3 region: CATSMQRGYNEQFF. The CDR3, as DNA: TGTGCCACCAGCATGCAACGGGGTTACAATGAGCAGTTCTTC.

The genes are TRBV19 and TRBJ2-3; a weak D match, TRBD1 (6 bases). Trimming stripped 4 bases from V and 3 bases from J, with 8 bases between. The CDR3 loop spans 13 amino acids. CDR1 and CDR2 (germline): LNHDA, SQIVND (reference sequence). CDR3 in amino acids: CASSTQGTDTQYF. The CDR3 DNA is TGTGCCAGTAGTACACAGGGTACAGATACGCAGTATTTT.

The CDR3 sequence is CASSILAGSDEQYF. The CDR3 DNA sequence: TGTGCCAGTAGTATACTGGCGGGTTCGGACGAGCAGTACTTC. This chain connects TRBV19 to TRBJ2-7; possibly TRBD2 for D (5 bases). CDR3 size: 14 residues. CDR1 and CDR2 from the germline V gene are LNHDA and SQIVND (reference sequence). The ends were cut back, 2 bases at V and 5 bases at J, with 13 bases in the middle.

This clone was seen a handful of times. The V and J genes are TRBV6-6 and TRBJ1-5; D not certain. With 6 bases removed from V and 2 bases from J, the gap between germline ends came to 11 bases. CDR1 is MNHNY, CDR2 SVGAGI, per germline (reference sequence). The CDR3 length is 14 residues. The CDR3 spells CASRRPGRNQPQHF. DNA for the CDR3: TGTGCCAGCAGACGACCCGGACGCAATCAGCCCCAGCATTTT.

The chain recombines TRBV28 with TRBJ1-2; 12 bases align to TRBD1. This CDR3 contains 13 residues. V trimming: 9 bases; J trimming: 8 bases; junction bases outside the gene matches: 7. The V gene's germline CDR1 is MDHEN and CDR2 SYDVKM. The CDR3 spells CASGDRGHGGYTF. In DNA, the CDR3 is TGTGCCAGTGGGGACAGGGGGCATGGAGGCTACACCTTC.

The J gene is TRBJ2-7, the V gene TRBV27; TRBD2 agrees at 12 bases. With 5 bases clipped from V and 7 bases from J, the junction kept 6 bases outside the gene matches. CDR1 is MNHEY, CDR2 SMNVEV, per germline (reference sequence). The CDR3 is made up of 14 amino acids. CDR3 region: CASSKTSGSFEQYF. The CDR3, as DNA: TGTGCCAGCAGTAAGACTAGCGGGAGTTTTGAGCAGTACTTC.

The J gene is TRBJ2-1, the V gene TRBV5-6; 12 positions agree with TRBD2. This CDR3 region has 15 residues. Germline lookup yields CDR1 SGHDT and CDR2 YYEEEE. V shed 4 bases, J shed 5 bases, and the junction held 4 bases outside the gene matches. The CDR3 here is CASSQWTSGNNEQFF. CDR3 nucleotide sequence: TGTGCCAGCAGCCAATGGACTAGCGGGAACAATGAGCAGTTCTTC.

J is TRBJ2-1 and V is TRBV29-1, with D maybe TRBD2 (5 bases). Germline CDR1 SQVTM, CDR2 ANQGSEA. With 1 base removed from V and 2 bases from J, the gap between germline ends came to 9 bases. This CDR3 spans 14 amino acids. The CDR3 region is CSVEVSAPYNEQFF. In DNA form, the CDR3 reads TGCAGCGTTGAAGTTAGCGCTCCCTACAATGAGCAGTTCTTC.

The rearrangement joins TRBV7-3 to TRBJ1-1, with D possibly being TRBD1 (5 bases). CDR3 length: 13 amino acids. Germline V lookup: CDR1 SGHTA, CDR2 FQGTGA. The germline V and J ends were trimmed by 2 bases and 9 bases, with 13 bases remaining between them. CDR3 loop: CASSLRQGYKAFF. CDR3 DNA: TGTGCCAGCAGCTTACGGCAGGGATACAAAGCTTTCTTT.

This chain links TRBV13 with TRBJ2-1; 9 bases are a match to TRBD2. CDR1 and CDR2 (germline): PRHDT, FYEKMQ (reference sequence). With 5 bases clipped from V and 2 bases from J, the junction kept 7 bases outside the gene matches. The CDR3 has 16 amino acids. The DNA of the CDR3 is TGTGCCAGCAGCGGCTTTAGCGGGAGCGCCTACAATGAGCAGTTCTTC. As protein: CASSGFSGSAYNEQFF.

The chain is built from TRBV5-4 and TRBJ2-7; D is unclear. Germline V gives CDR1 SGHNT, CDR2 YYREEE (reference sequence). Trimming stripped 2 bases from V and 6 bases from J, with 6 bases between. There are 11 residues in the CDR3. Here the CDR3 DNA reads TGTGCCAGCAGCTTTTTCGGCGAGCAGTACTTC. Translating it yields CASSFFGEQYF.

CDR3 loop: CASSYLTGIANYGYTF. CDR3 DNA: TGTGCCAGCAGTTACCTGACAGGGATAGCTAACTATGGCTACACCTTC. V gene TRBV27 combines with J gene TRBJ1-2; 7 bases align to TRBD1. Germline-derived CDR1 and CDR2 are MNHEY and SMNVEV (reference sequence). The V segment lost 4 bases and the J segment 0 bases; nucleotides outside the gene matches: 8. The CDR3 consists of 16 residues.

V usage is TRBV27 and J usage is TRBJ2-7; D is unclear. CDR3 length: 14 residues. V was cut by 3 bases and J by 0 bases, with 9 bases left in between. CDR1 and CDR2 (germline): MNHEY, SMNVEV (reference sequence). As DNA, the CDR3 is TGTGCCAGCAGTTTTGGCAGTAGCTCCTACGAGCAGTACTTC. This translates into CASSFGSSSYEQYF.

The chain has TRBV19 and TRBJ1-5; D not certain. The CDR3 sequence is 12 residues long. Germline-derived CDR1 and CDR2 are LNHDA and SQIVND (reference sequence). V was trimmed by 5 bases and J by 4 bases, leaving 6 bases between them. CDR3 nucleotides: TGTGCCAGTAGTGGGCTAAATCAGCCCCAGCATTTT. Translating gives CASSGLNQPQHF.

V gene TRBV28 combines with J gene TRBJ2-5, with 9 bases identical to TRBD1. CDR3 size: 14 residues. Germline V gene data show CDR1 as MDHEN and CDR2 as SYDVKM. J was trimmed by 5 bases and V by 6 bases; bases with no gene match: 7. The CDR3 loop reads CASSYTGGWETQYF. CDR3 coding DNA: TGTGCCAGCAGCTACACAGGGGGCTGGGAGACCCAGTACTTC.

This clone has only one observation. The rearrangement links TRBV7-8 to TRBJ2-3, with 10 bases lining up with TRBD2. The germline gives CDR1 SGHVS, CDR2 FQNEAQ. The CDR3 covers 15 residues. With 8 bases clipped from V and 0 bases from J, the junction kept 5 bases outside the gene matches. CDR3 amino acids: CASEREGLSTDTQYF. The DNA for the CDR3 is TGTGCCAGCGAGCGGGAGGGCCTGAGCACAGATACGCAGTATTTT.

J is TRBJ1-2 and V is TRBV14, with unresolved D. The V gene's germline CDR1 is SGHDN and CDR2 FVKESK. V was cut by 6 bases and J by 3 bases, with 23 bases left in between. The CDR3 runs to 17 residues. The CDR3 region has the DNA TGTGCCAGCAGTGAATATGCTGTTCGGAGCGTCGACTATGGCTACACCTTC. It translates to CASSEYAVRSVDYGYTF.

The chain employs TRBV5-1 and TRBJ2-1, with D possibly being TRBD1 (5 bases). V dropped 0 bases and J dropped 5 bases, with 9 bases sitting between them. The CDR3 spans 14 residues. CDR1 is SGHRS, CDR2 YFSETQ, per germline. CDR3 residues: CASSLAGYNNEQFF. The CDR3 DNA reads as TGCGCCAGCAGCTTGGCAGGGTACAACAATGAGCAGTTCTTC.

The CDR3, as DNA: TGCAGCGTTGAAGGGACTAGCGGGAGACCGTACAATGAGCAGTTCTTC. Its protein is CSVEGTSGRPYNEQFF. The chain carries TRBV29-1 and TRBJ2-1; TRBD2 matches 13 bases. This CDR3 is 16 amino acids long. V lost 1 base, J lost 4 bases, and 4 bases stayed unmatched. Germline V lookup: CDR1 SQVTM, CDR2 ANQGSEA.

The chain links TRBV4-3 to TRBJ2-1; D may be TRBD2 (6 bases). CDR3 size: 17 residues. The V end was cut by 1 base, the J end by 0 bases, with 13 bases between. CDR1 and CDR2 from the germline V gene are LGHNA and YSLEER. CDR3 in DNA: TGCGCCAGCAGCCAAGCGGCGGGATTCGGCTCCTACAATGAGCAGTTCTTC. Its translation is CASSQAAGFGSYNEQFF.

The chain carries TRBV6-5 and TRBJ2-7; D is possibly TRBD2 (5 bases). The CDR3 runs to 12 residues. V shed 8 bases and J shed 2 bases, with 10 bases lying between them. Germline V CDR1 and CDR2: MNHEY, SVGAGI. The CDR3 bases are TGTGCCAGCTCCGGGGTCACCTACGAGCAGTACTTC. Protein sequence: CASSGVTYEQYF.